This T cell receptor (beta chain) was recorded in a study of shared clonotypes between healthy human individuals. Overall study: Researchers assigned three CD4 naive, three CD4 memory, two CD8 naive and one CD8 memory plate to each donor.

The length of the CDR3 is 18 residues. V lost 5 bases and J lost 0; bases outside the gene matches: 9. Germline loops: CDR1 MNHEY, CDR2 SMNVEV (reference sequence). Naive CD8 isolation took CD45RO-negative cells positively selected for CCR7 and excluded terminally differentiated effector memory CD45RA+ cells. Every contributor of samples was a Caucasian grown-up residing in Nashville, Tennessee. A single count supports this clone. Its antigen remains unknown. The repertoire was sequenced with immunoSEQ multiplex PCR; TCRdb's copy has only in-frame clones and lacks some. The sample yields millions of clones, 85% to 95% seen once. Whole-study results and caveats: In several donors, 4.5% to 5.5% of naive CD4 clonotypes appeared in common.

Sequencing was carried out using naive CD8+ T cells from PBMCs. This sequence originates from a man in his late teens or twenties in good health. Some clones in this sample may be carry-over from other donors' samples. The rearrangement uses TRBV27 and TRBJ2-1; 11 bases map to TRBD2. This chain's CDR3 is CASSPLGLAVSSYNEQFF. As DNA, the CDR3 is TGTGCCAGCAGTCCCCTGGGACTAGCGGTAAGCTCCTACAATGAGCAGTTCTTC.